This T cell receptor beta chain emerged from a study of OX40 agonist ivuxolimab in advanced cancers. Across the whole study: Given to patients was ivuxolimab, an agonistic anti-OX40 (CD134) antibody. Dose-escalation patients' cancers were hepatocellular carcinoma, melanoma, renal cell or head and neck cancer.

General study findings and limits: No determination was made of the antigen specificity of the expanded peripheral T cells.

Worth noting for this clone: The antigen remains unidentified.

Clones were sequenced by immunoSEQ multiplex PCR, and TCRdb holds only the in-frame ones, with some missing. The table records roughly 60,000 clones, around 85% of them present only once. The J segment lost 0 bases and the V segment lost 7 bases, leaving 7 bases of the junction unmatched. From germline, CDR1 is SQVTM and CDR2 ANQGSEA. The length of the CDR3 is 14 residues. Sequenced here: CD4+ or CD8+ T cells sorted from blood, sampled in a trial of the OX40 agonist ivuxolimab. This chain connects TRBV29-1 to TRBJ2-7; 9 bases map to TRBD1. The sequence was obtained from an adult with an advanced solid tumor such as melanoma, head and neck, liver or kidney cancer. CDR3 sequence: CSATGTGNSYEQYF. Written as DNA, the CDR3 is TGCAGCGCCACCGGGACAGGGAACTCCTACGAGCAGTACTTC.